These T cell receptor beta chains were read from a single sample in a study of T cells in Graves' hyperthyroidism and ophthalmopathy. MiXCR was run by TCRdb on the multiplex PCR reads, yielding one entry per CDR3 protein. This table has a few hundred thousand distinct CDR3 sequences, approximately 23% appearing once. Sequenced material: blood. Receptors were obtained from a woman between 65 and 79 years old with Graves' ophthalmopathy. Each CDR3 is given with its conserved first and last residue. Fields, in order: clone size, J gene, V gene, D gene, CDR3 DNA, CDR3 protein. D genes are given only for firm matches. Clone sizes are given selectively: once, few, many, or a class where the clone is expanded.

size: many; J: TRBJ1-1; V: TRBV6-1; D: -; DNA: TGTGCCAGCATCCCAGGACAGCCGAACACTGAAGCTTTCTTT; CDR3: CASIPGQPNTEAFF
size: -; J: TRBJ2-5; V: TRBV28; D: -; DNA: TGTGCCAGCAGTTCCTTCCTGACTGAAGAGACCCAGTACTTC; CDR3: CASSSFLTEETQYF
size: -; J: TRBJ1-2; V: TRBV29-1; D: -; DNA: TGCAGCGTTGGGACAGAACCTAACCTGGGCTACACCTTC; CDR3: CSVGTEPNLGYTF
size: -; J: TRBJ1-3; V: TRBV28; D: -; DNA: TGTGCCACTCTAAAAGTTTACTCTGGAAACACCATATATTTT; CDR3: CATLKVYSGNTIYF
size: -; J: TRBJ2-7; V: TRBV5-5; D: TRBD2; DNA: TGTGCCAGCAGCTTGGTCGGCGGGGGAGGGTACGAGCAGTACTTC; CDR3: CASSLVGGGGYEQYF
size: many; J: TRBJ2-5; V: TRBV11-2; D: -; DNA: TGTGCCAGCAGCTTACTCGGGATCTTCCAAGAGACCCAGTACTTC; CDR3: CASSLLGIFQETQYF
size: -; J: TRBJ2-3; V: TRBV11-3; D: TRBD2; DNA: TGTGCCAGCAGCTTGCGGGAGGTGACAGATACGCAGTATTTT; CDR3: CASSLREVTDTQYF
size: many; J: TRBJ1-2; V: TRBV12-3/TRBV12-4; D: -; DNA: TGTGCCAGCAGTTCACTGACAGGCTCCTATGGCTACACCTTC; CDR3: CASSSLTGSYGYTF
size: few; J: TRBJ1-2; V: TRBV6-2/TRBV6-3; D: -; DNA: TGTGCCAGCATTTCTGACAGGAAAAGCTATGGCTACACCTTC; CDR3: CASISDRKSYGYTF
size: -; J: TRBJ1-5; V: TRBV20-1; D: -; DNA: TGCAGTGCTATGGGGGATCAGCCCCAGCATTTT; CDR3: CSAMGDQPQHF
size: many; J: TRBJ1-2; V: TRBV6-2/TRBV6-3; D: -; DNA: TGTGCCAGCAGCCAACGGACCAATGGTGGCTACACCTTC; CDR3: CASSQRTNGGYTF
size: many; J: TRBJ2-7; V: TRBV6-5; D: TRBD1; DNA: TGTGCCAGCAGTTACGCGGGCAGGGGGTACGAGCAGTACTTC; CDR3: CASSYAGRGYEQYF
size: -; J: TRBJ1-1; V: TRBV10-3; D: -; DNA: TGTGCCATCAGCCCCCAAGGGCGCGGGCCGCTCTTT; CDR3: CAISPQGRGPLF
size: many; J: TRBJ2-5; V: TRBV28; D: TRBD2; DNA: TGTGCCAGCAGTTTCACTGCGGGAGCACGGGAGACCCAGTACTTC; CDR3: CASSFTAGARETQYF
size: few; J: TRBJ2-1; V: TRBV7-9; D: TRBD1; DNA: TGTGCCAGCAGCTTGGCCGGACAGGGGGCATCCAATGAGCAGTTCTTC; CDR3: CASSLAGQGASNEQFF
size: -; J: TRBJ1-1; V: TRBV20-1; D: -; DNA: TGCAGTGTTCTACGGGGGGACACTGAAGCTTTCTTT; CDR3: CSVLRGDTEAFF
size: -; J: TRBJ2-7; V: TRBV16; D: TRBD1; DNA: TGTGCCAGCAGCCGATTGGGACAGGGTGTTTACGAGCAGTACTTC; CDR3: CASSRLGQGVYEQYF
size: -; J: TRBJ2-5; V: TRBV11-2; D: TRBD2; DNA: TGTGCCAGCACGGGGACTAGCGGGAGCGGCCCCCAAGAGACCCAGTACTTC; CDR3: CASTGTSGSGPQETQYF
size: few; J: TRBJ2-3; V: TRBV24-1; D: -; DNA: TGTGCCACCAGTGATGTAGTCACAGATACGCAGTATTTT; CDR3: CATSDVVTDTQYF
size: few; J: TRBJ2-3; V: TRBV9; D: -; DNA: TGTGCCAGCAGCGTAGGAGGAGCTAGCACAGATACGCAGTATTTT; CDR3: CASSVGGASTDTQYF
size: many; J: TRBJ2-3; V: TRBV2; D: -; DNA: TGTGCCAGCAGCCAGCTGGGCACAGATACGCAGTATTTT; CDR3: CASSQLGTDTQYF
size: few; J: TRBJ2-5; V: TRBV18; D: -; DNA: TGTGCCAGCTCCCCAAGTCCCTCACAAGAGACCCAGTACTTC; CDR3: CASSPSPSQETQYF
size: many; J: TRBJ2-7; V: TRBV11-2; D: -; DNA: TGTGCCAGCAGCCCACGACAGGCCCTGACCTACGAGCAGTACTTC; CDR3: CASSPRQALTYEQYF
size: many; J: TRBJ1-1; V: TRBV28; D: -; DNA: TGTGCCAGTTTCCTAAGCATGAACACTGAAGCTTTCTTT; CDR3: CASFLSMNTEAFF
size: many; J: TRBJ1-1; V: TRBV27; D: TRBD1; DNA: TGTGCCAGCAGTTTCCAGGGGGCAGGGAGCACTGAAGCTTTCTTT; CDR3: CASSFQGAGSTEAFF
size: -; J: TRBJ1-1; V: TRBV18; D: -; DNA: TGTGCCAGCTCACCGGGGCAGGGGTTGACTGAAGCTTTCTTT; CDR3: CASSPGQGLTEAFF
size: many; J: TRBJ2-4; V: TRBV12-3/TRBV12-4; D: -; DNA: TGTGCCAGCAGTAAGTCGGTAGCCAAAAACATTCAGTACTTC; CDR3: CASSKSVAKNIQYF
size: few; J: TRBJ1-1; V: TRBV30; D: -; DNA: TGTGCCTGGAGTTCTTGGGGGAACACTGAAGCTTTCTTT; CDR3: CAWSSWGNTEAFF
size: few; J: TRBJ1-1; V: TRBV13; D: -; DNA: TGTGCCAGCAGCCAGCCCGGACGGAAAAACACTGAAGCTTTCTTT; CDR3: CASSQPGRKNTEAFF
size: few; J: TRBJ2-7; V: TRBV13; D: -; DNA: TGTGCCAGCAGCTTGATCGGGACGAACGACGAGCAGTACTTC; CDR3: CASSLIGTNDEQYF
size: few; J: TRBJ2-1; V: TRBV7-9; D: -; DNA: TGTGCCAGCAGCTTGTCCCCTGTCTACAATGAGCAGTTCTTC; CDR3: CASSLSPVYNEQFF
size: -; J: TRBJ2-7; V: TRBV5-1; D: TRBD1; DNA: TGCGCCAGCAGGGCAGGGGGAGCCTACGAGCAGTACTTC; CDR3: CASRAGGAYEQYF
size: -; J: TRBJ1-3; V: TRBV9; D: TRBD1; DNA: TGTGCCAGCAGCTATCATGTTACAGGGGGCTCGGACACCATATATTTT; CDR3: CASSYHVTGGSDTIYF
size: -; J: TRBJ2-5; V: TRBV11-2; D: -; DNA: TGTGCCAGCAGCTTGACAGGTCCGGGAGAGACCCAGTACTTC; CDR3: CASSLTGPGETQYF
size: few; J: TRBJ1-1; V: TRBV20-1; D: TRBD1; DNA: TGCAGTGCAGGACGGACAGGCTTCAACACTGAAGCTTTCTTT; CDR3: CSAGRTGFNTEAFF
size: -; J: TRBJ1-1; V: TRBV29-1; D: -; DNA: TGCAGCGTTAAAAGGGGAAAGAACACTGAAGCTTTCTTT; CDR3: CSVKRGKNTEAFF
size: few; J: TRBJ2-1; V: TRBV24-1; D: TRBD2; DNA: TGTGCCACCAGTGATCGACTAGCGGGTGAGCAGTTCTTC; CDR3: CATSDRLAGEQFF
size: -; J: TRBJ1-5; V: TRBV19; D: -; DNA: TGTGCCAGTAGTACGGACGGATATTATGGGCCCCAGCATTTT; CDR3: CASSTDGYYGPQHF
size: once; J: TRBJ2-1; V: TRBV9; D: -; DNA: TGTGCCAGCAGCCTGACTTTTTACAATGAGCAGTTCTTC; CDR3: CASSLTFYNEQFF
size: few; J: TRBJ2-1; V: TRBV18; D: TRBD1; DNA: TGTGCCAGCTCAGACAGGACAGGGCCTATAGAGCAGTTCTTC; CDR3: CASSDRTGPIEQFF
size: few; J: TRBJ1-1; V: TRBV11-3; D: -; DNA: TGTGCCAGCAGCATTCAGAAGAACACTGAAGCTTTCTTT; CDR3: CASSIQKNTEAFF
size: -; J: TRBJ2-5; V: TRBV5-8; D: -; DNA: TGTGCCAGCAGCTTGTCGACCGGGACCCAGTACTTC; CDR3: CASSLSTGTQYF
size: -; J: TRBJ1-1; V: TRBV18; D: -; DNA: TGTGCCAGCTCGTCAAATACATTGGGTACTGAAGCTTTCTTT; CDR3: CASSSNTLGTEAFF
size: few; J: TRBJ1-2; V: TRBV29-1; D: -; DNA: TGCAGCGGCGTCATAACGGGCGGCTACACCTTC; CDR3: CSGVITGGYTF
size: few; J: TRBJ1-1; V: TRBV7-9; D: -; DNA: TGTGCCAGCAGCTTAGCGTTAACAGGAGGAACTGAAGCTTTCTTT; CDR3: CASSLALTGGTEAFF
size: few; J: TRBJ2-7; V: TRBV5-1; D: TRBD1; DNA: TGCGCCAGCAGCGTGGACAGGGTAGGAAAGCAGTACTTC; CDR3: CASSVDRVGKQYF
size: -; J: TRBJ2-7; V: TRBV15; D: -; DNA: TGTGCCACCAGCAGGACGGGACAAAGCTACGAGCAGTACTTC; CDR3: CATSRTGQSYEQYF
size: -; J: TRBJ2-7; V: TRBV12-3/TRBV12-4; D: TRBD1; DNA: TGTGCCAGCAGTCGTACGGAGGCAGGGGGCTACGAGCAGTGCTTC; CDR3: CASSRTEAGGYEQCF
size: few; J: TRBJ1-3; V: TRBV7-6; D: -; DNA: TGTGCCAGCAGCCCTTCTCGGGACACCATATATTTT; CDR3: CASSPSRDTIYF
size: many; J: TRBJ1-1; V: TRBV12-3/TRBV12-4; D: TRBD1; DNA: TGTGCCAGCAGTCAAGGACAGGGTGTGCAGACGGCTTTCTTT; CDR3: CASSQGQGVQTAFF
size: -; J: TRBJ2-1; V: TRBV18; D: TRBD2; DNA: TGTGCCAGCTCACCAGAGGAGACTAGCGGGAGGCCTTACAATGAGCAGTTCTTC; CDR3: CASSPEETSGRPYNEQFF
size: few; J: TRBJ1-5; V: TRBV6-2/TRBV6-3; D: -; DNA: TGTGCCAGCAGTTACAGAGGGGGGGATTCCCATAGCAATCAGCCCCAGCATTTT; CDR3: CASSYRGGDSHSNQPQHF
size: -; J: TRBJ2-4; V: TRBV20-1; D: -; DNA: TGCAGTGCTAGACAGGGTGGGGACATTCAGTACTTC; CDR3: CSARQGGDIQYF
size: many; J: TRBJ1-1; V: TRBV3-1; D: TRBD1; DNA: TGTGCCAGCAGCCAAGTCTCAGGGGGCACTGAAGCTTTCTTT; CDR3: CASSQVSGGTEAFF